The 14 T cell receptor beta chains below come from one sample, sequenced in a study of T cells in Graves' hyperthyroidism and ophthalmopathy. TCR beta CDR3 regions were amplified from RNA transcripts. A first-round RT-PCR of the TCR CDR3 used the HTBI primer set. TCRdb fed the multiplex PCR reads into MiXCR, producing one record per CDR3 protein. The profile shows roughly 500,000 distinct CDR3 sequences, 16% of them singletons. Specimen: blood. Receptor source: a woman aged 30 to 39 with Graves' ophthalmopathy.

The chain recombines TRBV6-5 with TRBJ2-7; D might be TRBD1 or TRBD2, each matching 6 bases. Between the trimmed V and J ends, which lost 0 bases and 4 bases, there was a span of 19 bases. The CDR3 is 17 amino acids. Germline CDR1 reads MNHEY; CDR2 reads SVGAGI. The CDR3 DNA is TGTGCCAGCAGTTACTCGATAGGTGGGGGCGCGGGATACGAGCAGTACTTC. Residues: CASSYSIGGGAGYEQYF.

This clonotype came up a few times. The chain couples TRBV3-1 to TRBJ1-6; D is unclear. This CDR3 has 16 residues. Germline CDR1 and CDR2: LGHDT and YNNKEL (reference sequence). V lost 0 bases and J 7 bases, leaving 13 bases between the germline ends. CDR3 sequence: CASSQDTSLGNSPLHF. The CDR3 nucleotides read TGTGCCAGCAGCCAAGACACGTCTTTAGGGAATTCACCCCTCCACTTT.

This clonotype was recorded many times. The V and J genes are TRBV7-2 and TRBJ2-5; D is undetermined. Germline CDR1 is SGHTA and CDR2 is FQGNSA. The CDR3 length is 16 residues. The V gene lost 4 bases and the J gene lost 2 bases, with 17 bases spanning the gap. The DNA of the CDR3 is TGTGCCAGCAGCTCCCCCAAACAGTTACTACAAGAGACCCAGTACTTC. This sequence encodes CASSSPKQLLQETQYF.

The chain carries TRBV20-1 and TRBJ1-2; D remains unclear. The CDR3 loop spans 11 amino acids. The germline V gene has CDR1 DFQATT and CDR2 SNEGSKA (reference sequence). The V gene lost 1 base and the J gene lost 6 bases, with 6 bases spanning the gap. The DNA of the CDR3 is TGCAGTGCTAGAGGCGGACATGGCTACACCTTC. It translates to CSARGGHGYTF.

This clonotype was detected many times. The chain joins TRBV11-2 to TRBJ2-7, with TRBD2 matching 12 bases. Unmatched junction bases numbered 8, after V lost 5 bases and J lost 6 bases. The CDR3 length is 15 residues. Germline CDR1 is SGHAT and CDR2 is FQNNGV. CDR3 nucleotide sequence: TGTGCCAGCAGCCCGGACGGACTAGCGGGAATCGAGCAGTACTTC. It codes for CASSPDGLAGIEQYF.

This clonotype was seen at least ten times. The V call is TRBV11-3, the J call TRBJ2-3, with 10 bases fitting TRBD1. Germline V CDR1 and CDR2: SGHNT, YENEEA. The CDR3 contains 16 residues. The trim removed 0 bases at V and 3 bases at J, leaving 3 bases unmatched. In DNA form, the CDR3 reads TGTGCCAGCAGCTTAGATGACAGGGGGCGAACAGATACGCAGTATTTT. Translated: CASSLDDRGRTDTQYF.

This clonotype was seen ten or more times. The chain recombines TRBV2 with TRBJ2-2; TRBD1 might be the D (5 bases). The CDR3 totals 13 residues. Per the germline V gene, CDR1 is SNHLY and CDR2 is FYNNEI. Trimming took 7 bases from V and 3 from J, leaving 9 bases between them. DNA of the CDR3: TGTGCCAGCAAGACAGATTACACCGGGGAGCTGTTTTTT. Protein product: CASKTDYTGELFF.

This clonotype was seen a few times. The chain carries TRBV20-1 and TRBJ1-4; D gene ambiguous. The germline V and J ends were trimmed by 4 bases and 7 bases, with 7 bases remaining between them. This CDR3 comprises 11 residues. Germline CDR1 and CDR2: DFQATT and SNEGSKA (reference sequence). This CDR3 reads CSATETEKLFF. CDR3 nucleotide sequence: TGCAGTGCTACAGAAACTGAAAAACTGTTTTTT.

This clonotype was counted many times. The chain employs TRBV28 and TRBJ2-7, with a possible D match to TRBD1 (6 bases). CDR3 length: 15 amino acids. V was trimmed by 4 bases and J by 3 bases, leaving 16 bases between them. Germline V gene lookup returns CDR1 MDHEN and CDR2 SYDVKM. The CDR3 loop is CASSSLRTVNYEQYF. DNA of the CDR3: TGTGCCAGCAGTTCATTAAGGACAGTCAACTACGAGCAGTACTTC.

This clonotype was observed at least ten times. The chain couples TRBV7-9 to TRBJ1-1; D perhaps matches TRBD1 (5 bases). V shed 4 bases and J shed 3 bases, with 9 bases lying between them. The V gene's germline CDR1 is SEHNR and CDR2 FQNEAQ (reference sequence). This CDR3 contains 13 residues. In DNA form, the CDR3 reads TGTGCCAGCAGCTATATGGGGGACACTGAAGCTTTCTTT. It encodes CASSYMGDTEAFF.

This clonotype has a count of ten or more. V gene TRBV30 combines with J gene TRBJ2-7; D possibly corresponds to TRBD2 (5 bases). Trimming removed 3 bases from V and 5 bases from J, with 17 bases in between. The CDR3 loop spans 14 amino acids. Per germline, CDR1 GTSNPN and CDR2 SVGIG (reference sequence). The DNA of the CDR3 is TGTGCCTGGAGACTAGGACCTATCTTCGACGAGCAGTACTTC. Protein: CAWRLGPIFDEQYF. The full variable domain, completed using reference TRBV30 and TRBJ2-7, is SQTIHQWPATLVQPVGSPLSLECTVEGTSNPNLYWYRQAAGRGLQLLFYSVGIGQISSEVPQNLSASRPQDRQFILSSKKLLLSDSGFYLCAWRLGPIFDEQYFGPGTRLTVT.

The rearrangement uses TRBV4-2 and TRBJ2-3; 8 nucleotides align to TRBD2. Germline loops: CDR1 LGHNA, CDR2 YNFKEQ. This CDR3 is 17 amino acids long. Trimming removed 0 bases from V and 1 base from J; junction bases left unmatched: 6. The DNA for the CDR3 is TGTGCCAGCAGCCAAGAAGGAGCGGGAGTACGCACAGATACGCAGTATTTT. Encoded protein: CASSQEGAGVRTDTQYF.

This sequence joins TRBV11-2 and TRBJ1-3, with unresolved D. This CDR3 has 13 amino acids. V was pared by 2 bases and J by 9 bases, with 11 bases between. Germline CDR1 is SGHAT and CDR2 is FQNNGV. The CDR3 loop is CASSLLRGSTIYF. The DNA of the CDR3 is TGTGCCAGCAGCTTATTGCGGGGTAGCACCATATATTTT.

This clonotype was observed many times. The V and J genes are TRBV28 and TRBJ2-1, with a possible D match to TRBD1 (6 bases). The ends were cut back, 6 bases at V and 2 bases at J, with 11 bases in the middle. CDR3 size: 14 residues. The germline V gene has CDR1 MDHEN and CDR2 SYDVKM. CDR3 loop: CASRMDSTYNEQFF. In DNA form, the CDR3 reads TGTGCCAGCAGGATGGACAGCACCTACAATGAGCAGTTCTTC.